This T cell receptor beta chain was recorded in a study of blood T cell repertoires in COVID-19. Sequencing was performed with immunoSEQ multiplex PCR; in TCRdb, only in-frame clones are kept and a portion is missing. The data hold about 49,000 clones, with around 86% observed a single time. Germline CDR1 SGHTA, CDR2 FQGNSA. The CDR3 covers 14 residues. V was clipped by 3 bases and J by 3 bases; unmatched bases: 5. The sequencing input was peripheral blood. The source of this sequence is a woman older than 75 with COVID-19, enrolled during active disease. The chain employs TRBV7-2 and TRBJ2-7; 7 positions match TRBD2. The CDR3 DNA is TGTGCCAGCAGCTTTTCCGGGAGGATCTACGAGCAGTACTTC. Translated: CASSFSGRIYEQYF.